This is a list of T cell receptor beta chains from one sample in a study of T-cell memory formation after mild COVID-19. Using its own MiXCR run on the 5' RACE reads, TCRdb lists one record per CDR3 protein. The sample contains approximately 260,000 distinct CDR3 sequences, roughly 16% of which appear only once. The material sequenced was PBMCs or a T cell subset sorted from them (not recorded which). Receptor source: a man between 18 and 29 years old who had mild COVID-19 (a few samples of this study predate the infection). Cell type and time point are not known. Each CDR3 is given with its conserved first and last residue. The D gene is left open where the match is weak. The size of a clone is reported for some rows only, either as once, few or many, or as a class for expanded clones.

J	size	V	D	DNA	CDR3
TRBJ1-3	few	TRBV21-1	-	TGTGCCAGCGCCTTCCTAAGGGAATCGGGTCCCTCTGGAAACACCATATATTTT	CASAFLRESGPSGNTIYF
TRBJ1-2	few	TRBV5-1	-	TGCGCCTCCGGGGAAAACTATGGCTACACCTTC	CASGENYGYTF
TRBJ1-2	few	TRBV5-4	TRBD1	TGTGCCAGCAGCTGGACAGGGAGGGGCTACACCTTC	CASSWTGRGYTF
TRBJ2-1	-	TRBV5-1	-	TGCGCCAGCAGCTTTCAGGGGAATGAGCAGTTCTTC	CASSFQGNEQFF
TRBJ2-5	-	TRBV4-3	-	TGCGCCAGCAGCCAAGATCCCTGGGGCGCGGGGGCTTTAGAGACCCAGTACTTC	CASSQDPWGAGALETQYF
TRBJ1-1	many	TRBV5-1	-	TGCGCCAGCAGCCCAGGAGGGAGGGAAGCTTTCTTT	CASSPGGREAFF
TRBJ2-5	few	TRBV15	TRBD2	TGTGCCACCGGAGCGGGGGGCTCCCAAGAGACCCAGTACTTC	CATGAGGSQETQYF
TRBJ2-1	few	TRBV4-3	TRBD2	TGCGCCAGCAGCCAAGAGGATCTAGCGGGGTACAATGAGCAGTTCTTC	CASSQEDLAGYNEQFF
TRBJ2-3	-	TRBV7-9	TRBD1	TGTGCCAGCAGCTTACCCCTCGGGACAGAGACAGATACGCAGTATTTT	CASSLPLGTETDTQYF
TRBJ2-1	few	TRBV10-3	TRBD2	TGTGCCATCAGCCAGCTAGCGGGGGGCTCCTACAATGAGCAGTTCTTC	CAISQLAGGSYNEQFF
TRBJ2-5	-	TRBV20-1	-	TGCAGTGCTCCCCTGTGGAGGGGCCGCGAGACCCAGTACTTC	CSAPLWRGRETQYF
TRBJ2-7	many	TRBV6-2/TRBV6-3	-	TGTGCCAGCAGTATCCTACAGGGATTGGAGCAGTACTTC	CASSILQGLEQYF
TRBJ2-2	few	TRBV9	TRBD2	TGTGCCAGCAGCCTGCGGGGGATTAACACCGGGGAGCTGTTTTTT	CASSLRGINTGELFF
TRBJ2-3	many	TRBV6-5	TRBD1	TGTGCCAGCAGACAGGGGTGGAGCACAGATACGCAGTATTTT	CASRQGWSTDTQYF
TRBJ1-4	-	TRBV7-2	-	TGTGCCAGCAGCTTCTGGGGCGGATTAACTAATGAAAAACTGTTTTTT	CASSFWGGLTNEKLFF
TRBJ2-2	-	TRBV7-8	-	TGTGCCAGCATCTTCAGCCGCACCGGGGAGCTGTTTTTT	CASIFSRTGELFF
TRBJ2-2	few	TRBV6-4	TRBD2	TGTGCCAGCAGTGAAAGCGGGGACACCGGGGAGCTGTTTTTT	CASSESGDTGELFF
TRBJ1-5	-	TRBV4-2	TRBD1	TGTGCCAGCAGCCATGTATCCGGGACAGAGTGGGGTTCTGGTCAGCCCCAGCATTTT	CASSHVSGTEWGSGQPQHF
TRBJ2-5	few	TRBV28	TRBD2	TGTGCCAGCACTTCGGGACTAGCGGGACAAGAGACCCAGTACTTC	CASTSGLAGQETQYF
TRBJ1-5	once	TRBV5-6	-	TGTGCCAGCAGCTTGGGCCCAGGGCACTCTAGCAATCAGCCCCAGCATTTT	CASSLGPGHSSNQPQHF
TRBJ1-6	few	TRBV20-1	TRBD1	TGCAGTGCTTACCCGGGTGCAGGGGGTTCACCCCTCCACTTT	CSAYPGAGGSPLHF
TRBJ2-2	many	TRBV4-2	-	TGTGCCAGCAGCCAAGATACGCTGGGGGCGGGCACCGGGGAGCTGTTTTTT	CASSQDTLGAGTGELFF
TRBJ1-1	-	TRBV20-1	-	TGCAGTGCTAGGGGCCGGGGGCGCGGATACACTGAAGCTTTCTTT	CSARGRGRGYTEAFF
TRBJ1-2	-	TRBV11-1	-	TGTGCCAGCAGCCCGGCGAGCCAGGGCTATGGCTACACCTTC	CASSPASQGYGYTF
TRBJ1-1	few	TRBV7-9	TRBD1	TGTGCCAGCAGCAAAGGACAGGGGGCGCGAGACACTGAAGCTTTCTTT	CASSKGQGARDTEAFF
TRBJ2-1	-	TRBV12-3/TRBV12-4	-	TGTGCCAGCAGTTTTCGGCAGGCCCCCTACAATGAGCAGTTCTTC	CASSFRQAPYNEQFF
TRBJ2-7	-	TRBV7-2	TRBD2	TGTGCCAGCAGCCAAGGGACTAGCAGCTACGAGCAGTACTTC	CASSQGTSSYEQYF
TRBJ2-3	-	TRBV7-9	TRBD1	TGTGCCAGCAGCTTCAGGGACAGACTTGGCACAGATACGCAGTATTTT	CASSFRDRLGTDTQYF
TRBJ1-5	few	TRBV20-1	-	TGCAGTGCTATTGGGGCTCCCAATCAGCCCCAGCATTTT	CSAIGAPNQPQHF
TRBJ2-7	few	TRBV4-1	-	TGCGCCAGCAGCCAACAGTACGAATCCTACGAGCAGTACTTC	CASSQQYESYEQYF
TRBJ2-3	-	TRBV20-1	TRBD2	TGCAGTGCTAGAGATAACGGGAATGCGGGGGGGCCGAATACGCAGTATTTT	CSARDNGNAGGPNTQYF
TRBJ1-2	-	TRBV7-2	-	TGTGCCAGCAGCTCACCAAGGGTCTACACCTTC	CASSSPRVYTF
TRBJ1-5	-	TRBV12-3/TRBV12-4	-	TGTGCCAGCAGTTTTCAGGACACAAATCAGCCCCAGCATTTT	CASSFQDTNQPQHF
TRBJ1-1	-	TRBV28	-	TGTGCCAGCAGTTTGGGCATTTCAAACACTGAAGCTTTCTTT	CASSLGISNTEAFF
TRBJ2-1	few	TRBV4-3	TRBD1	TGCGCCAGCAGCCAGACGACAGGGGTAACTGATGAGCAGTTCTTC	CASSQTTGVTDEQFF
TRBJ2-3	few	TRBV23-1	TRBD1	TGCGCCAGCAGTCAAGAAACGACAGGGGGAACAGATACGCAGTATTTT	CASSQETTGGTDTQYF
TRBJ2-7	-	TRBV12-3/TRBV12-4	-	TGTGCCAGCAGTTTGGACAGCGTTTCCTACGAGCAGTACTTC	CASSLDSVSYEQYF
TRBJ2-7	-	TRBV18	-	TGTGCCAGCTCACAAACCGGGACAACCGGAGGGGAGCAGTACTTC	CASSQTGTTGGEQYF
TRBJ1-1	few	TRBV20-1	TRBD1	TGCAGTGCTAGAGGGGACAGGGGCGTGAACACTGAAGCTTTCTTT	CSARGDRGVNTEAFF
TRBJ2-7	-	TRBV12-3/TRBV12-4	-	TGTGCCAGCAGTTTGGCGGGGCCCACCTACGAGCAGTACTTC	CASSLAGPTYEQYF
TRBJ1-3	-	TRBV7-2	TRBD1	TGTGCCAGCAGCTCCTGGACAGGGACTGGAAACACCATATATTTT	CASSSWTGTGNTIYF
TRBJ2-7	few	TRBV4-2	TRBD1	TGTGCCAGCAGCCACCAATCTGGGACAGGCCGCGAGCAGTACTTC	CASSHQSGTGREQYF
TRBJ1-1	-	TRBV15	-	TGTGCCACCAGCTCACGGTGGGACACTGAAGCTTTCTTT	CATSSRWDTEAFF
TRBJ2-3	few	TRBV7-2	-	TGTGCCAGCAGCTTTACTCCAAGGGGGGTTGGGAGCACAGATACGCAGTATTTT	CASSFTPRGVGSTDTQYF
TRBJ2-5	-	TRBV24-1	TRBD1	TGTGCCACCAGCCCCGGGACAGGTTATACTTGGGGGGAGACCCAGTACTTC	CATSPGTGYTWGETQYF
TRBJ1-4	-	TRBV5-1	-	TGCGCCAGCAGCACCTCCGGGCAGAGGGATGAAAAACTGTTTTTT	CASSTSGQRDEKLFF
TRBJ2-2	few	TRBV6-5	-	TGTGCCAGCAGAGCACCGAACACCGGGGAGCTGTTTTTT	CASRAPNTGELFF
TRBJ2-2	many	TRBV7-6	-	TGTGCCAGCAGCTTAAGGGCCGGGGAGCTGTTTTTT	CASSLRAGELFF
TRBJ2-3	few	TRBV6-5	-	TGTGCCAGTGTGGGGGGGCGCACAGATACGCAGTATTTT	CASVGGRTDTQYF
TRBJ2-3	many	TRBV11-2	-	TGTGCCAGCAGCTTCTTCGCGACAGATACGCAGTATTTT	CASSFFATDTQYF
TRBJ2-5	-	TRBV5-6	-	TGTGCCAGCAGCTCCTACCAAGAGACCAAGTACTTC	CASSSYQETKYF
TRBJ2-1	many	TRBV7-7	-	TGTGCTAGCAGCCCGGGCCATGACAATGAGCAGTTCTTC	CASSPGHDNEQFF